The 15 T cell receptor beta chains presented below share a single source sample, sequenced in a study of cytomegalovirus exposure and HLA in healthy donors. This PCR relied on a set of 60 Vbeta primers and 13 Jbeta primers. The repertoire was sequenced with immunoSEQ multiplex PCR; TCRdb's copy has only in-frame clones and lacks some. The sample yields fewer than 150,000 clones, 60% to 75% seen once. Material for sequencing was PBMCs. The receptors stem from a woman aged 45-60 years in good health and CMV-seropositive.

The chain couples TRBV11-2 to TRBJ2-5; D perhaps matches TRBD1 (5 bases). This CDR3 has 13 residues. Germline V gene data show CDR1 as SGHAT and CDR2 as FQNNGV. Trimming left V 7 bases short and J 4 bases short, with 13 bases between. The CDR3: CASTHSQGETQYF. CDR3 sequence (DNA): TGTGCCAGCACCCACTCCCAGGGAGAGACCCAGTACTTC.

This chain joins TRBV5-1 and TRBJ1-3; 8 positions match TRBD1. V dropped 4 bases and J dropped 8; count of bases not matched to a gene: 8. The CDR3 extends over 14 amino acids. The germline gives CDR1 SGHRS, CDR2 YFSETQ. The CDR3 DNA sequence: TGCGCCAGCAGCCTTCCAGGGACAGGTGACACCATATATTTT. This translates into CASSLPGTGDTIYF. The whole variable domain, filled in from reference TRBV5-1 and TRBJ1-3, reads KAGVTQTPRYLIKTRGQQVTLSCSPISGHRSVSWYQQTPGQGLQFLFEYFSETQRNKGNFPGRFSGRQFSNSRSEMNVSTLELGDSALYLCASSLPGTGDTIYFGEGSWLTVV.

The chain couples TRBV11-3 to TRBJ2-1; TRBD2 matches at 8 bases. Germline V CDR1 and CDR2: SGHNT, YENEEA. CDR3 length equals 14 residues. V lost 3 bases to trimming and J lost 8 bases; unmatched junction nucleotides: 6. CDR3 nucleotides: TGTGCCAGCAGCTTGGTTCGACTAGCGCATGAGCAGTTCTTC. It encodes CASSLVRLAHEQFF.

The gene calls are TRBV29-1 and TRBJ2-7; 9 bases align to TRBD1. Per the germline V gene, CDR1 is SQVTM and CDR2 is ANQGSEA. The V and J ends lost 7 bases and 3 bases, in that order; junction bases with no gene match: 4. CDR3 length: 12 residues. The CDR3 is CSAGQGDYEQYF. The CDR3 DNA sequence: TGCAGCGCGGGACAGGGAGACTACGAGCAGTACTTC.

V is TRBV18 and J is TRBJ2-2, with 7 bases lining up with TRBD1. CDR1 and CDR2 (germline): KGHSH, LQKENI. The CDR3 has 16 amino acids. With 4 bases clipped from V and 4 bases from J, the junction kept 9 bases outside the gene matches. The CDR3 bases are TGTGCCAGCTCACTTGGACAGGTGGGGGCCACCGGGGAGCTGTTTTTT. This sequence encodes CASSLGQVGATGELFF.

Concerning this clone: One end of the junction is discordant with germline, which a read error may explain. The rearrangement uses TRBV7-9 and TRBJ1-5, with D possibly TRBD1 on 5 matching bases. This CDR3 comprises 12 residues. From germline, CDR1 is SEHNR and CDR2 FQNEAQ (reference sequence). CDR3 in amino acids: CSSSWGDQPQHF. CDR3 nucleotide sequence: TGTTCCAGCAGCTGGGGGGATCAGCCCCAGCATTTT.

The V call is TRBV2, the J call TRBJ2-7; 10 nucleotides line up with TRBD2. This CDR3 spans 15 amino acids. The germline CDR1 and CDR2 sequences are SNHLY and FYNNEI. V was clipped by 5 bases and J by 1 base; unmatched bases: 5. CDR3 coding DNA: TGTGCCAGCAGTCCCCCACTAGCGGGGTCCTACGAGCAGTACTTC. Translating gives CASSPPLAGSYEQYF.

The V and J genes are TRBV5-4 and TRBJ2-5; D is perhaps TRBD2 (5 bases). Trimming stripped 3 bases from V and 1 base from J, with 7 bases between. CDR3 length: 13 amino acids. CDR1 SGHNT and CDR2 YYREEE come from the germline V gene (reference sequence). The CDR3 DNA reads TGTGCCAGCAGCTCGGGGATCCAAGAGACCCAGTACTTC. Its translation is CASSSGIQETQYF.

The count of this clone is one. The chain uses TRBV27 and TRBJ1-1, with D perhaps TRBD1 (6 bases). The CDR3 loop spans 14 amino acids. Trimming took 4 bases from V and 5 from J, leaving 14 bases between them. The germline CDR1 and CDR2 sequences are MNHEY and SMNVEV (reference sequence). Here the CDR3 reads CASSSPGRGTEAFF. For the CDR3, the DNA is TGTGCCAGCAGTTCGCCCGGGAGGGGGACTGAAGCTTTCTTT.

The rearrangement uses TRBV15 and TRBJ2-1; D possibly corresponds to TRBD2 (5 bases). Germline assignment: CDR1 LNHNV and CDR2 YYDKDF (reference sequence). The V gene lost 0 bases and the J gene lost 8 bases, with 8 bases spanning the gap. This CDR3 is built from 13 residues. The CDR3 region has the DNA TGTGCCACCAGCAGAGATAAGGGAGATGAGCAGTTCTTC. Amino acid sequence: CATSRDKGDEQFF.

The rearrangement links TRBV4-2 to TRBJ2-1; TRBD1 agrees at 8 bases. V was clipped by 3 bases and J by 8 bases; unmatched bases: 3. CDR1 and CDR2 (germline): LGHNA, YNFKEQ. The CDR3 consists of 13 residues. The CDR3 region has the DNA TGTGCCAGCAGCCAGGAACAGGGGGATGAGCAGTTCTTC. Residues: CASSQEQGDEQFF.

This sequence joins TRBV5-6 and TRBJ1-2; D gene ambiguous. Germline V gene lookup returns CDR1 SGHDT and CDR2 YYEEEE. CDR3 length: 13 amino acids. The V end lost 0 bases, the J end lost 7 bases, and 10 bases lay between the germline ends. CDR3 nucleotides: TGTGCCAGCAGCTTGGACCGATTTAGTGGCTACACCTTC. This translates into CASSLDRFSGYTF.

The rearrangement uses TRBV7-2 and TRBJ2-3, with 10 bases matching TRBD2. Unmatched junction bases numbered 10, after V lost 5 bases and J lost 5 bases. Germline V gene sequence: CDR1 SGHTA, CDR2 FQGNSA. The CDR3 has 16 amino acids. The chain's CDR3 is CASSRPSGGAEDTQYF. In nucleotides, the CDR3 is TGTGCCAGCAGCCGCCCCAGCGGGGGGGCCGAAGATACGCAGTATTTT. The full variable domain, in which reference TRBV7-2 and TRBJ2-3 provide the parts outside the CDR3, is GAGVSQSPSNKVTEKGKDVELRCDPISGHTALYWYRQSLGQGLEFLIYFQGNSAPDKSGLPSDRFSAERTGGSVSTLTIQRTQQEDSAVYLCASSRPSGGAEDTQYFGPGTRLTVL.

The chain employs TRBV19 and TRBJ2-3; D remains unclear. This CDR3 has 13 residues. Germline V gene sequence: CDR1 LNHDA, CDR2 SQIVND (reference sequence). Trimming took 3 bases from V and 2 from J, leaving 6 bases between them. The CDR3 sequence: CASSMAVTDTQYF. CDR3 DNA: TGTGCCAGTAGTATGGCGGTCACAGATACGCAGTATTTT.

The CDR3 reads CASSRAGEGGQETQYF. In DNA form, the CDR3 reads TGTGCCAGCAGCCGAGCCGGGGAGGGGGGACAAGAGACCCAGTACTTC. V usage is TRBV7-2 and J usage is TRBJ2-5; possible D gene TRBD2, 7 bases. Germline loops: CDR1 SGHTA, CDR2 FQGNSA. Trimming took off 5 bases at V and 2 bases at J, with 18 bases between the two ends. The CDR3 extends over 16 amino acids.